These 22 T cell receptor beta chains were sequenced from one sample in a study of cytomegalovirus exposure and HLA in healthy donors. The PCR made use of 60 Vbeta and 13 Jbeta primers. TCRdb's copy holds only in-frame clones and misses some; the assay was immunoSEQ multiplex PCR. The specimen's table records about 55,000 clones. The sample taken for sequencing was PBMCs. These receptors were obtained from a man aged 45-65 years in good health and CMV-seropositive.

J is TRBJ2-3 and V is TRBV4-2, with a possible D match to TRBD2 (5 bases). With 0 bases removed from V and 1 base from J, the gap between germline ends came to 11 bases. The CDR3 is 16 amino acids. CDR1 and CDR2 from the germline V gene are LGHNA and YNFKEQ. The CDR3 loop is CASSQERVGGTDTQYF. CDR3 nucleotide sequence: TGTGCCAGCAGCCAAGAACGGGTCGGGGGCACAGATACGCAGTATTTT.

The CDR3 DNA follows: TGTGCCAGCAGTGGCTCGGGCAGGGGGCCAGAGGAGACCCAGTACTTC. As protein: CASSGSGRGPEETQYF. The genes are TRBV2 and TRBJ2-5; 8 bases agree with TRBD1. The CDR3 is made up of 16 amino acids. Germline CDR1 reads SNHLY; CDR2 reads FYNNEI. Unmatched junction bases numbered 12, after V lost 4 bases and J lost 5 bases.

The genes are TRBV5-6 and TRBJ2-1; weak D call: TRBD2 (6 bases). Per the germline V gene, CDR1 is SGHDT and CDR2 is YYEEEE. V was clipped by 3 bases and J by 8 bases, with 21 bases between them. The CDR3 has 16 residues. This chain's CDR3 is CASSYWTGSRRDEQFF. In DNA, the CDR3 is TGTGCCAGCAGCTATTGGACGGGGAGTCGGAGGGATGAGCAGTTCTTC.

The chain combines TRBV20-1 with TRBJ1-1; unclear D gene. Trimming took off 1 base at V and 11 bases at J, with 11 bases between the two ends. The CDR3 is 11 amino acids. CDR1 and CDR2 from the germline V gene are DFQATT and SNEGSKA (reference sequence). The DNA for the CDR3 is TGCAGTGCTAGAGGGTCGGAGTTGGCTTTCTTT. This codes for CSARGSELAFF.

This chain joins TRBV4-1 and TRBJ2-1; weak D call: TRBD2 (5 bases). V was cut by 1 base and J by 12 bases, with 13 bases left in between. Germline assignment: CDR1 MGHRA and CDR2 YSYEKL. This CDR3 is built from 13 residues. Here the CDR3 reads CASSQARGWGQFF. Here the CDR3 DNA reads TGCGCCAGCAGCCAAGCTCGGGGATGGGGGCAGTTCTTC.

On this clone itself: This sample also contains other DNA sequences that code for the same CDR3. V and J are TRBV14 and TRBJ2-2; perhaps TRBD1 as D (6 bases). Per germline, CDR1 SGHDN and CDR2 FVKESK. V lost 4 bases and J lost 2, with 11 bases in between. This CDR3 contains 15 residues. CDR3 sequence (DNA): TGTGCCAGCAGCCGTAGACAGGTTAACACCGGGGAGCTGTTTTTT. Amino acid sequence: CASSRRQVNTGELFF.

The V call is TRBV7-2, the J call TRBJ2-7; 8 nucleotides agree with TRBD2. This CDR3 has 14 residues. V trimming: 0 bases; J trimming: 3 bases; junction bases outside the gene matches: 1. CDR1 SGHTA and CDR2 FQGNSA come from the germline V gene. The DNA of the CDR3 is TGTGCCAGCAGCTTAGCTAGCGGGGTCTACGAGCAGTACTTC. Its protein product is CASSLASGVYEQYF.

The chain recombines TRBV7-3 with TRBJ1-1, with a possible D match to TRBD1 (5 bases). Per germline, CDR1 SGHTA and CDR2 FQGTGA. Trimming pared 4 bases from V and 1 base from J, leaving 7 bases between. CDR3 length: 13 residues. The CDR3 nucleotides read TGTGCCAGCAGCTCCGGACAGAACACTGAAGCTTTCTTT. Its translation: CASSSGQNTEAFF.

V gene TRBV2 combines with J gene TRBJ2-2; a possible D gene is TRBD2 (7 bases). CDR1 and CDR2 from the germline V gene are SNHLY and FYNNEI. Trimming took 1 base from V and 8 from J, leaving 11 bases between them. The CDR3 sequence is 14 residues long. The CDR3 coding sequence is TGTGCCAGCAGTGAAGTCGGGGGGCCGGGGGAGCTGTTTTTT. It translates to CASSEVGGPGELFF.

The V gene is TRBV2, the J gene TRBJ2-3, with D perhaps TRBD1 (5 bases). V lost 7 bases, J lost 6 bases, and 17 bases lay in between. The germline V gene encodes CDR1 SNHLY and CDR2 FYNNEI. The CDR3 is made up of 14 amino acids. The CDR3 coding sequence is TGTGCCAGCATCACGCGTCAGGGTGGGGATACGCAGTATTTT. This gives the protein CASITRQGGDTQYF.

V is TRBV7-3 and J is TRBJ2-7; the match to TRBD2 covers 9 bases. This CDR3 region has 15 residues. V was pared by 2 bases and J by 2 bases, with 4 bases of the junction left unmatched. CDR1 and CDR2 from the germline V gene are SGHTA and FQGTGA. The CDR3 spells CASSLAGTSTYEQYF. The DNA for the CDR3 is TGTGCCAGCAGCTTAGCCGGGACTAGCACCTACGAGCAGTACTTC. Drawing the rest from reference TRBV7-3 and TRBJ2-7, the complete variable domain is GAGVSQTPSNKVTEKGKYVELRCDPISGHTALYWYRQSLGQGPEFLIYFQGTGAADDSGLPNDRFFAVRPEGSVSTLKIQRTERGDSAVYLCASSLAGTSTYEQYFGPGTRLTVT.

This chain joins TRBV18 and TRBJ1-1; no reliable D call. Trimming took off 0 bases at V and 3 bases at J, with 11 bases between the two ends. The CDR3 has 15 residues. Per germline, CDR1 KGHSH and CDR2 LQKENI. The CDR3 DNA follows: TGTGCCAGCTCACCACCCGGCCGTGCGGACACTGAAGCTTTCTTT. This translates into CASSPPGRADTEAFF.

This chain connects TRBV9 to TRBJ2-3, with D uncertain. Germline V gene sequence: CDR1 SGDLS, CDR2 YYNGEE. The CDR3 totals 15 residues. Trimming pared 0 bases from V and 0 bases from J, leaving 8 bases between. CDR3 coding DNA: TGTGCCAGCAGCGTAGGCTCACTAAGCACAGATACGCAGTATTTT. This gives the protein CASSVGSLSTDTQYF.

The gene calls are TRBV11-2 and TRBJ1-4, with 7 bases lining up with TRBD1. J was trimmed by 7 bases and V by 1 base; bases with no gene match: 9. Germline CDR1 is SGHAT and CDR2 is FQNNGV. The CDR3 runs to 16 residues. The chain's CDR3 is CASSLVSAGGTEKLFF. CDR3 sequence (DNA): TGTGCCAGCAGCTTAGTGTCGGCAGGGGGTACTGAAAAACTGTTTTTT.

V usage is TRBV10-3 and J usage is TRBJ2-7; perhaps TRBD1 as D (5 bases). The CDR3 spans 15 residues. V lost 0 bases, J lost 3 bases, and 12 bases lay in between. CDR1 and CDR2 from the germline V gene are ENHRY and SYGVKD. The CDR3 nucleotides are TGTGCCATCAGTGAGTCGACGGACATCTTCTACGAGCAGTACTTC. This encodes CAISESTDIFYEQYF.

The chain has TRBV6-5 and TRBJ2-7, with D possibly TRBD1 on 6 matching bases. Germline CDR1 MNHEY, CDR2 SVGAGI. The CDR3 consists of 14 residues. V was cut by 6 bases and J by 0 bases, with 12 bases left in between. As DNA, the CDR3 is TGTGCCAGCAGCGACAGGTGGAGCTCCTACGAGCAGTACTTC. This gives the protein CASSDRWSSYEQYF.

In nucleotides, the CDR3 is TGTGCCAGCAGGGTAACAGGGGCCTACACCGGGGAGCTGTTTTTT. It is translated as CASRVTGAYTGELFF. The rearrangement links TRBV6-1 to TRBJ2-2; 7 nucleotides line up with TRBD1. J lost 3 bases, V lost 6 bases, and 7 bases had no gene match. Looked up from germline, CDR1 is MNHNS and CDR2 is SASEGT. CDR3 length: 15 residues.

J is TRBJ1-1 and V is TRBV10-3; D remains unclear. This CDR3 contains 13 residues. Germline CDR1 ENHRY, CDR2 SYGVKD. Trimming removed 5 bases at V and 0 bases at J, with 7 bases between. The CDR3, as DNA: TGTGCCATCAGTTCAGGATTGAACACTGAAGCTTTCTTT. Amino acid sequence: CAISSGLNTEAFF.

V is TRBV6-5 and J is TRBJ2-7; D perhaps matches TRBD1 (6 bases). CDR3 length: 15 amino acids. The V end lost 6 bases, the J end lost 2 bases, and 17 bases lay between the germline ends. Per germline, CDR1 MNHEY and CDR2 SVGAGI. The CDR3 nucleotides read TGTGCCAGCAGGCATAGGGGACACAGCGCCTACGAGCAGTACTTC. Amino acids: CASRHRGHSAYEQYF.

This sequence joins TRBV18 and TRBJ1-5; D is undetermined. The CDR3 runs to 15 residues. Germline V CDR1 and CDR2: KGHSH, LQKENI. V shed 2 bases and J shed 0 bases, with 8 bases lying between them. The CDR3 DNA reads TGTGCCAGCTCACCAACGGCGGATAGCAATCAGCCCCAGCATTTT. It encodes CASSPTADSNQPQHF.

The V gene is TRBV6-6, the J gene TRBJ1-5; the match to TRBD1 covers 7 bases. This CDR3 region has 15 residues. Trimming took 6 bases from V and 0 from J; bases not matched to a gene: 5. In germline, CDR1 is MNHNY, CDR2 SVGAGI (reference sequence). This CDR3 is CASSQTGDSNQPQHF. The CDR3 DNA reads TGTGCCAGCAGCCAAACAGGGGATAGCAATCAGCCCCAGCATTTT.

The chain is built from TRBV5-1 and TRBJ2-7; 10 bases match TRBD1. The junction had 12 bases not matched to a gene; V was cut back by 4 bases and J by 2 bases. Germline V CDR1 and CDR2: SGHRS, YFSETQ. The CDR3 is 17 amino acids. The CDR3 region is CASSLVPGTGDTYEQYF. The DNA for the CDR3 is TGCGCCAGCAGCCTGGTACCCGGGACAGGGGATACCTACGAGCAGTACTTC.